This is a list of T cell receptor beta chains from one sample in a study of T-cell reconstitution after alpha-beta-depleted transplantation in children. TCRdb re-called the PCR reads through MiXCR, storing one row per CDR3 protein. This repertoire shows fewer than 550,000 distinct CDR3 sequences, roughly 10% found once; its top ten account for over 4.5%. The source was PBMCs from the stem cell graft donor, collected from the stem cell graft. These TCRs come from a human donor who donated a stem cell graft to a child with acute myeloid leukemia. Each CDR3 is given with its conserved first and last residue. A D gene is named only where the DNA matches it firmly. The size field is filled for only some rows; it gives once, few, many or a size class.

CSSYRAPVETQYF,TGCAGTTCTTACAGGGCGCCAGTGGAGACCCAGTACTTC,TRBV20-1,TRBJ2-5,NA,many
CASRRPKTQNTEAFF,TGTGCCAGCAGACGCCCTAAGACACAGAACACTGAAGCTTTCTTT,TRBV6-1,TRBJ1-1,NA,few
CASSYGVPNTQYF,TGTGCCAGCAGCTACGGGGTCCCGAATACGCAGTATTTT,TRBV5-6,TRBJ2-3,NA,many
CARKGESYEQYF,TGTGCCAGGAAAGGGGAATCCTACGAGCAGTACTTC,TRBV7-2,TRBJ2-7,NA,NA
CASSLLAGGTRDIQYF,TGTGCCAGCAGTTTATTAGCGGGGGGTACCAGGGACATTCAGTACTTC,TRBV28,TRBJ2-4,TRBD2,few
CASSQDFREWETQYF,TGCGCCAGCAGCCAAGACTTCCGGGAGTGGGAGACCCAGTACTTC,TRBV4-1,TRBJ2-5,NA,NA
CASSPSYTDTQYF,TGTGCCAGCTCACCAAGTTACACAGATACGCAGTATTTT,TRBV18,TRBJ2-3,NA,few
CASSPGQGTPEAFF,TGTGCCAGCAGTCCGGGACAGGGAACCCCTGAAGCTTTCTTT,TRBV12-3/TRBV12-4,TRBJ1-1,TRBD1,NA
CSARGTKQETQYF,TGCAGTGCTAGGGGGACTAAACAAGAGACCCAGTACTTC,TRBV20-1,TRBJ2-5,TRBD2,many
CASRTGTTTDTQYF,TGCGCCAGCAGAACCGGGACTACCACAGATACGCAGTATTTT,TRBV5-1,TRBJ2-3,TRBD2,NA
CASSRMDRLTLYEQYF,TGTGCCAGCAGCAGAATGGACAGGTTGACTCTGTACGAGCAGTACTTC,TRBV5-6,TRBJ2-7,TRBD1,NA
CASSAKLYGDTQYF,TGTGCCAGCAGTGCCAAACTTTACGGGGATACGCAGTATTTT,TRBV27,TRBJ2-3,NA,NA
CATSAPGGAGELFF,TGTGCCACCAGTGCCCCCGGGGGCGCCGGGGAGCTGTTTTTT,TRBV24-1,TRBJ2-2,NA,few
CASSSVVDEKLFF,TGTGCCAGCAGCTCGGTGGTGGATGAAAAACTGTTTTTT,TRBV5-5,TRBJ1-4,NA,NA
CSARAGVDYEQYF,TGCAGTGCTAGGGCAGGGGTGGACTACGAGCAGTACTTC,TRBV20-1,TRBJ2-7,NA,many
CASSLMRGLSSYNEQFF,TGTGCCAGCAGCTTAATGCGGGGGCTGAGCTCCTACAATGAGCAGTTCTTC,TRBV11-1,TRBJ2-1,NA,few
CASSPGTEHYGYTF,TGTGCCAGCAGTCCAGGGACGGAACACTATGGCTACACCTTC,TRBV27,TRBJ1-2,NA,NA
CAWSVPNWREQYF,TGTGCCTGGAGTGTACCTAATTGGCGAGAGCAGTACTTC,TRBV30,TRBJ2-7,NA,NA
CASSEYGQGASEAFF,TGTGCCAGCAGTGAATACGGGCAGGGGGCATCTGAAGCTTTCTTT,TRBV25-1,TRBJ1-1,TRBD1,few
CAISNRVNTEAFF,TGTGCCATCAGTAACCGGGTGAACACTGAAGCTTTCTTT,TRBV10-3,TRBJ1-1,NA,NA
CAWSGAPTGPRFGYGYTF,TGTGCCTGGAGTGGGGCTCCGACAGGGCCCCGGTTTGGCTATGGCTACACCTTC,TRBV30,TRBJ1-2,TRBD1,NA
CASRPGVSYEQYF,TGTGCCAGCAGACCAGGGGTTTCCTACGAGCAGTACTTC,TRBV6-1,TRBJ2-7,NA,few
CASSAEGLAVSNEQFF,TGCGCCAGCAGCGCGGAGGGACTAGCGGTTTCCAATGAGCAGTTCTTC,TRBV5-1,TRBJ2-1,TRBD2,few
CASSLYSGFSYEQYF,TGTGCCAGCAGTTTATATAGCGGCTTCTCCTACGAGCAGTACTTC,TRBV27,TRBJ2-7,NA,few
CASSYITYEQYF,TGTGCCAGCAGCTACATAACCTACGAGCAGTACTTC,TRBV7-2,TRBJ2-7,NA,few
CASSTRQGAYEQYF,TGTGCCAGCAGCACACGACAGGGTGCCTACGAGCAGTACTTC,TRBV11-2,TRBJ2-7,TRBD1,few
CSATWREPWSIQYF,TGCAGTGCTACCTGGCGGGAGCCCTGGTCCATTCAGTACTTC,TRBV20-1,TRBJ2-4,TRBD2,NA
CSARSLAGAHEQFF,TGCAGTGCCAGAAGTCTAGCGGGGGCCCATGAGCAGTTCTTC,TRBV20-1,TRBJ2-1,TRBD2,NA
CAGSQTLYEQYF,TGCGCCGGCAGCCAAACCTTGTACGAGCAGTACTTC,TRBV4-3,TRBJ2-7,NA,few
CASSEGPWGRENTEAFF,TGTGCCAGCAGCGAGGGACCTTGGGGTAGGGAGAACACTGAAGCTTTCTTT,TRBV9,TRBJ1-1,NA,NA
CASSYSGGTEAFF,TGTGCCAGCAGTTATTCGGGGGGCACTGAAGCTTTCTTT,TRBV6-5,TRBJ1-1,NA,many
CASSAAGGIDEQYF,TGTGCCAGCAGCGCAGCGGGAGGGATCGACGAGCAGTACTTC,TRBV7-8,TRBJ2-7,TRBD2,NA
CASSPGQGFTDTQYF,TGCGCCAGCAGCCCCGGACAGGGTTTCACAGATACGCAGTATTTT,TRBV5-1,TRBJ2-3,TRBD1,few
CASSPQLEWSDTQYF,TGTGCCAGCAGTCCCCAGTTGGAGTGGTCAGATACGCAGTATTTT,TRBV6-1,TRBJ2-3,NA,NA
CAALRAPWNEQFF,TGTGCCGCCCTCCGGGCGCCATGGAATGAGCAGTTCTTC,TRBV10-3,TRBJ2-1,NA,NA
CASSSRTPGMNTEAFF,TGTGCCAGCTCCTCGCGCACTCCAGGGATGAACACTGAAGCTTTCTTT,TRBV18,TRBJ1-1,NA,NA
CASSEAGTGWYEQFF,TGTGCCAGCAGTGAAGCCGGGACAGGGTGGTATGAGCAGTTCTTC,TRBV6-1,TRBJ2-1,TRBD1,few
CSARVAGTADTQYF,TGCAGTGCTAGAGTCGCGGGAACAGCAGATACGCAGTATTTT,TRBV20-1,TRBJ2-3,NA,NA
CASSLLGAGLAVYNEQFF,TGTGCCAGCAGTTTACTCGGGGCGGGACTAGCGGTATACAATGAGCAGTTCTTC,TRBV27,TRBJ2-1,TRBD2,few
CAIKEGTNRGLSDTQYF,TGTGCCATCAAGGAGGGGACAAACAGGGGGCTTTCCGATACGCAGTATTTT,TRBV10-3,TRBJ2-3,TRBD1,NA
CASSSGQGGELFF,TGTGCCAGCAGCTCCGGACAGGGAGGGGAGCTGTTTTTT,TRBV7-3,TRBJ2-2,TRBD1,many
CASSLGEYTGELFF,TGCGCCAGCAGCTTGGGAGAGTACACCGGGGAGCTGTTTTTT,TRBV5-1,TRBJ2-2,NA,NA
CASSLVQGWPRSTEAFF,TGCGCCAGCAGCTTGGTACAGGGGTGGCCTAGGAGCACTGAAGCTTTCTTT,TRBV5-1,TRBJ1-1,TRBD1,many
CASSHGTGSLNEQFF,TGTGCCAGCAGTCACGGGACAGGGTCGCTCAATGAGCAGTTCTTC,TRBV6-2/TRBV6-3,TRBJ2-1,TRBD1,few
CASSHLQGLFGYTF,TGCGCCAGCAGCCACCTACAGGGCCTATTCGGCTACACCTTC,TRBV4-1,TRBJ1-2,NA,few
CASSEPGLAGANEQFF,TGTGCCAGCAGCGAACCGGGACTAGCGGGAGCGAACGAGCAGTTCTTC,TRBV9,TRBJ2-1,TRBD2,many
CASSSGQGKYGYTF,TGTGCCAGCAGCTCCGGACAGGGGAAATATGGCTACACCTTC,TRBV5-6,TRBJ1-2,TRBD1,few
CSGGGGPTDTQYF,TGCAGTGGGGGCGGGGGGCCGACAGATACGCAGTATTTT,TRBV20-1,TRBJ2-3,TRBD2,few
CASSMPEAGQQETQYF,TGCGCCAGCAGCATGCCCGAAGCGGGACAGCAAGAGACCCAGTACTTC,TRBV5-1,TRBJ2-5,NA,few
CASSGGLAGVSSYNEQFF,TGCGCCAGCAGCGGGGGACTAGCGGGGGTCAGCTCCTACAATGAGCAGTTCTTC,TRBV5-1,TRBJ2-1,TRBD2,NA
CASSIGRENIQYF,TGTGCCAGTAGTATCGGCAGGGAAAACATTCAGTACTTC,TRBV19,TRBJ2-4,NA,many
CASSYGTSGMNEQFF,TGCGCCAGCAGCTACGGGACTAGCGGGATGAATGAGCAGTTCTTC,TRBV5-1,TRBJ2-1,TRBD2,few
CSAISYSGGSYNEQFF,TGCAGTGCCATTTCCTATAGCGGGGGGTCCTACAATGAGCAGTTCTTC,TRBV20-1,TRBJ2-1,TRBD2,NA